Below are 8 T cell receptor beta chains sequenced from a single sample in a study of beta chain features in type 1 diabetes. The study reverse transcribed the entire isolated RNA, so it sequenced expressed TCRB transcripts. Assay: immunoSEQ multiplex PCR; the TCRdb copy retains only in-frame clones and omits some. The sample holds around 320,000 clones, 14% seen once. The sample taken for sequencing was central memory CD4+ T cells from blood. The receptors come from a young man in good health.

This chain joins TRBV11-3 and TRBJ2-7; no clear D. The CDR3 loop spans 14 amino acids. V lost 2 bases, J lost 2 bases, and 10 bases lay in between. The germline V gene encodes CDR1 SGHNT and CDR2 YENEEA. The DNA of the CDR3 is TGTGCCAGCAGCTTAACCGCGGCGGCCTACGAGCAGTACGTC. Translating it yields CASSLTAAAYEQYV.

Only a few counts were recorded for this clone. The gene calls are TRBV9 and TRBJ2-7; D perhaps matches TRBD2 (5 bases). The V gene's germline CDR1 is SGDLS and CDR2 YYNGEE. The CDR3 length is 17 residues. V gave up 0 bases and J gave up 0 bases, with 16 bases separating them. The CDR3 coding sequence is TGTGCCAGCAGCGTAGCCCTTTTGGGTGGGAGCTCCTACGAGCAGTACGTC. Translation gives CASSVALLGGSSYEQYV.

This clone was picked up many times. The V call is TRBV23-1, the J call TRBJ2-7, with TRBD1 matching over 10 bases. TRBV23-1 is identified as an open reading frame with a role that is uncertain. This CDR3 has 16 residues. V lost 5 bases and J lost 2; bases outside the gene matches: 9. CDR3: CASSIPGQGTTYEQYV. The CDR3 DNA reads TGCGCCAGCAGTATACCGGGACAGGGGACGACCTACGAGCAGTACGTC.

The count of this clone is one. The chain recombines TRBV19 with TRBJ1-5; 7 nucleotides align to TRBD1. J gave up 6 bases and V 5 bases, and 4 bases lay outside the gene matches. Germline-derived CDR1 and CDR2 are LNHDA and SQIVND (reference sequence). The CDR3 is 13 residues long. The CDR3 DNA follows: TGTGCCAGTAGTGGCAGGGGGGGTCAGCCCCAGCATTTT. The encoded protein is CASSGRGGQPQHF.

The rearrangement uses TRBV30 and TRBJ2-5; 8 nucleotides match TRBD2. The CDR3 sequence is 16 residues long. The J segment lost 5 bases and the V segment lost 4 bases, leaving 15 bases of the junction unmatched. CDR1 is GTSNPN, CDR2 SVGIG, per germline (reference sequence). DNA of the CDR3: TGTGCCTGGAATAGCGGGACCCTATCTAACGTGGAGACCCAGTACTTC. Amino acids: CAWNSGTLSNVETQYF.

This clone has just a few counts. The chain combines TRBV19 with TRBJ2-5; 9 bases line up with TRBD1. V was clipped by 4 bases and J by 5 bases; unmatched bases: 14. The CDR3 covers 17 residues. Germline V CDR1 and CDR2: LNHDA, SQIVND (reference sequence). The CDR3 protein is CASSTGTGSSSRETQYF. The CDR3 region has the DNA TGTGCCAGTAGTACCGGGACAGGGTCGTCTTCTAGGGAGACCCAGTACTTC.

Only a few counts were recorded for this clone. The V call is TRBV10-3, the J call TRBJ2-3; D is unresolved. CDR3 length: 14 residues. The V gene's germline CDR1 is ENHRY and CDR2 SYGVKD. Trimming left V 4 bases short and J 0 bases short, with 8 bases between. The CDR3: CAISGVGSTDTQYF. In DNA form, the CDR3 reads TGTGCCATCAGTGGGGTCGGAAGCACAGATACGCAGTATTTT.

This chain uses TRBV7-3 with TRBJ2-5; 8 nucleotides agree with TRBD2. The CDR3 is made up of 13 amino acids. The V and J ends lost 4 bases and 4 bases, in that order; junction bases with no gene match: 2. Germline V gives CDR1 SGHTA, CDR2 FQGTGA. The CDR3 here is CASSSGLAETQYF. CDR3 DNA: TGTGCCAGCAGCTCCGGACTAGCAGAGACCCAGTACTTC. Variable domain in full (rest from reference TRBV7-3 and TRBJ2-5): GAGVSQTPSNKVTEKGKYVELRCDPISGHTALYWYRQSLGQGPEFLIYFQGTGAADDSGLPNDRFFAVRPEGSVSTLKIQRTERGDSAVYLCASSSGLAETQYFGPGTRLLVL.